This T cell receptor (beta chain) was sequenced during a study of shared clonotypes between healthy human individuals. Across the study: Each donor had three CD4 naive, three CD4 memory, two CD8 naive and one CD8 memory plate.

This table comes from immunoSEQ multiplex PCR, and its TCRdb copy is limited to in-frame clones, with some not included. The sample lists fewer than 850,000 clones, about 78% occurring once. In germline, CDR1 is WNHNN, CDR2 SYGVQD (reference sequence). J lost 8 bases, V lost 6 bases, and 8 bases had no gene match. The CDR3 contains 14 residues. Sequenced sample: memory CD4+ T cells sorted from blood. Subset given: CD45RA-negative fraction. The J gene is TRBJ2-1, the V gene TRBV10-1; TRBD2 matches 9 bases. The origin of this receptor is a woman younger than 45 in good health. The CDR3 is CASRAGGLDDEQFF. The CDR3 region has the DNA TGCGCCAGCAGGGCGGGAGGGTTGGACGATGAGCAGTTCTTC.